Sequencing of this T cell receptor beta chain was carried out in a study of T cell responses to AZD1222 COVID-19 vaccine. Study-wide results and caveats: Repertoire sampling was restricted to post-peak T cell response timepoints.

As for this clone: Its cognate antigen is unknown.

Clones were sequenced by immunoSEQ multiplex PCR, and TCRdb holds only the in-frame ones, with some missing. Among 130,000 or so clones listed, approximately 90% were seen once. CDR1 and CDR2 from the germline V gene are LNHDA and SQIVND (reference sequence). Trimming removed 6 bases from V and 5 bases from J; junction bases left unmatched: 12. This CDR3 comprises 16 residues. The specimen comprised peripheral blood, sampled 28 days after the second AZD1222 dose. This receptor was identified in an adult who received the AZD1222 COVID-19 vaccine. The chain has TRBV19 and TRBJ2-1; 8 positions agree with TRBD2. The CDR3 region is CASSGGLAGLNNEQFF. The CDR3 DNA is TGTGCCAGTAGCGGGGGGCTAGCGGGCCTTAACAATGAGCAGTTCTTC.